The TCR beta chain described here comes from a study of shared clonotypes between healthy human individuals. Data came from immunoSEQ multiplex PCR; TCRdb stores just in-frame clones and leaves some out. The sample includes about 700,000 clones, approximately 74% of them seen just once. Germline CDR1 and CDR2: MGHRA and YSYEKL. The CDR3 length is 18 residues. V trimming: 4 bases; J trimming: 4 bases; junction bases outside the gene matches: 13. This clonotype originated in a woman aged 25 to 39 in good health. The chain uses TRBV4-1 and TRBJ2-5; 12 positions agree with TRBD2. Sequenced material: memory CD4+ T cells sorted from blood. Regarding subset: CD45RA-negative fraction. The CDR3 here is CASSRGNKGLAGGETQYF. The CDR3 DNA reads TGCGCCAGCAGCCGAGGAAATAAGGGACTAGCGGGTGGAGAGACCCAGTACTTC.